The 2 T cell receptor beta chains below were found in one sample sequenced in a study of blood T cells in healthy people across ages. Alongside a J-beta primer mix, a sample-barcoded 5' primer served in a second PCR lasting about 7 to 12 cycles. TCRdb re-analysed the 5' RACE reads in MiXCR, keeping a single row per CDR3 protein. Of roughly 1,300,000 distinct CDR3 sequences in the sample, roughly 64% were seen once. The specimen sequenced was blood. These receptors were collected from a man aged 18 to 29 in good health.

V is TRBV6-2 or TRBV6-3 and J is TRBJ2-1; 10 bases align to TRBD2. The germline CDR1 and CDR2 sequences are MNHEY and SVGEGT. Trimming took 6 bases from V and 5 from J; bases not matched to a gene: 4. This CDR3 contains 14 residues. Written as DNA, the CDR3 is TGTGCCAGCAGCAGGGGACTAGCGAACAATGAGCAGTTCTTC. This gives the protein CASSRGLANNEQFF.

The rearrangement links TRBV12-3 or TRBV12-4 to TRBJ2-7; no clear D gene. V was trimmed by 6 bases and J by 3 bases, leaving 12 bases between them. This CDR3 comprises 13 residues. The CDR3 sequence: CASSPTRNYEQYF. The CDR3 nucleotides are TGTGCCAGCAGCCCGACAAGGAACTACGAGCAGTACTTC.